These 30 T cell receptor beta chains were all obtained from the same sample, sequenced in a study of lymphopenia after photon versus proton radiotherapy. Sequencing was performed with immunoSEQ multiplex PCR; in TCRdb, only in-frame clones are kept and a portion is missing. The data contain roughly 41,000 clones, about 85% of them singletons. Sample: peripheral blood, taken from a patient treated with photon-based radiotherapy. Receptors were obtained from a man between 45 and 60 years old with gastric cancer.

The chain couples TRBV7-9 to TRBJ2-2, with D possibly matching TRBD1 (6 bases). The CDR3 loop spans 13 amino acids. The V gene's germline CDR1 is SEHNR and CDR2 FQNEAQ (reference sequence). Trimming stripped 5 bases from V and 5 bases from J, with 9 bases between. CDR3 bases: TGTGCCAGCAGCCGAACAGGGACCGGGGAGCTGTTTTTT. Translated: CASSRTGTGELFF.

CDR3 region: CATSRDQGSGIVRTQYF. In nucleotides, the CDR3 is TGTGCCACCAGCAGAGATCAGGGTAGCGGGATAGTGCGGACCCAGTACTTC. This rearrangement joins TRBV15 to TRBJ2-5, with 8 bases matching TRBD2. Germline V gene lookup returns CDR1 LNHNV and CDR2 YYDKDF (reference sequence). The length of the CDR3 is 17 residues. Losses at the gene ends were 0 bases for V and 7 bases for J; bases not matched to a gene: 13. Full variable domain (remainder filled in from reference TRBV15 and TRBJ2-5): DAMVIQNPRYQVTQFGKPVTLSCSQTLNHNVMYWYQQKSSQAPKLLFHYYDKDFNNEADTPDNFQSRRPNTSFCFLDIRSPGLGDTAMYLCATSRDQGSGIVRTQYFGPGTRLLVL.

This sequence joins TRBV6-1 and TRBJ2-5, with unresolved D. V lost 6 bases to trimming and J lost 5 bases, with 13 bases between them. The CDR3 loop spans 13 amino acids. The germline CDR1 and CDR2 sequences are MNHNS and SASEGT. The CDR3 DNA sequence: TGTGCCAGCAGGCCCCTAAGGATGGAGACCCAGTACTTC. Protein sequence: CASRPLRMETQYF.

The J gene is TRBJ1-4, the V gene TRBV9, with TRBD1 matching over 7 bases. The CDR3 totals 13 residues. V dropped 4 bases and J dropped 7; count of bases not matched to a gene: 4. Germline CDR1 SGDLS, CDR2 YYNGEE. CDR3 DNA: TGTGCCAGCAGCAGACAGGGAGGTGAAAAACTGTTTTTT. It codes for CASSRQGGEKLFF.

The chain links TRBV2 to TRBJ2-1, with 8 nucleotides matching TRBD2. Germline-derived CDR1 and CDR2 are SNHLY and FYNNEI. There are 17 residues in the CDR3. Losses at the gene ends were 3 bases for V and 0 bases for J; bases not matched to a gene: 7. Here the CDR3 reads CASSEWLAGRSYNEQFF. Written as DNA, the CDR3 is TGTGCCAGCAGTGAGTGGCTAGCGGGTCGCTCCTACAATGAGCAGTTCTTC.

The rearrangement links TRBV25-1 to TRBJ2-2; tentatively, D is TRBD1 (5 bases). This CDR3 is 14 amino acids long. Trimming shortened V by 4 bases and J by 0 bases, and 6 bases separated the two germline ends. Germline V lookup: CDR1 MGHDK, CDR2 SYGVNS. This CDR3 reads CASSADTNTGELFF. In DNA form, the CDR3 reads TGTGCCAGCAGTGCGGACACGAACACCGGGGAGCTGTTTTTT. Full variable domain (rest looked up from reference TRBV25-1 and TRBJ2-2): EADIYQTPRYLVIGTGKKITLECSQTMGHDKMYWYQQDPGMELHLIHYSYGVNSTEKGDLSSESTVSRIRTEHFPLTLESARPSHTSQYLCASSADTNTGELFFGEGSRLTVL.

V usage is TRBV28 and J usage is TRBJ1-1, with 7 nucleotides matching TRBD1. After removal of 5 bases from V and 1 base from J, the junction contained 10 bases not matched to a gene. The length of the CDR3 is 16 residues. Germline V gives CDR1 MDHEN, CDR2 SYDVKM. CDR3 nucleotides: TGTGCCAGCAGTCCTCAGGGGGTAGGGGGGAACACTGAAGCTTTCTTT. It encodes CASSPQGVGGNTEAFF.

The gene calls are TRBV6-1 and TRBJ2-7; 7 nucleotides line up with TRBD2. The CDR3 runs to 14 residues. Trimming cost V 0 bases and J 2 bases; bases outside gene matches: 1. The V gene's germline CDR1 is MNHNS and CDR2 SASEGT. The CDR3 loop reads CASSEAGGPYEQYF. For the CDR3, the DNA is TGTGCCAGCAGTGAAGCGGGAGGGCCCTACGAGCAGTACTTC.

This clone was observed a single time. The J gene is TRBJ1-6, the V gene TRBV6-1; D remains unclear. V was shortened by 3 bases and J by 1 base, with 10 bases between the two germline ends. The CDR3 runs 16 residues. The germline V gene has CDR1 MNHNS and CDR2 SASEGT. The CDR3 sequence is CASSDLSWSYNSPLHF. DNA for the CDR3: TGTGCCAGCAGTGATCTCAGTTGGTCCTATAATTCACCCCTCCACTTT.

V gene TRBV27 combines with J gene TRBJ2-3; no firm D call. The V end was cut by 6 bases, the J end by 6 bases, with 7 bases between. CDR3 length: 11 amino acids. CDR1 is MNHEY, CDR2 SMNVEV, per germline (reference sequence). CDR3 nucleotide sequence: TGTGCCAGCAGCGGCGTCGATACGCAGTATTTT. Amino acids: CASSGVDTQYF.

CDR3 region: CASSPKDRRGANVLTF. DNA of the CDR3: TGTGCCAGCTCACCGAAGGACAGGCGGGGGGCCAACGTCCTGACTTTC. The chain couples TRBV18 to TRBJ2-6, with TRBD1 matching 7 bases. The CDR3 loop spans 16 amino acids. V lost 3 bases to trimming and J lost 4 bases; unmatched junction nucleotides: 6. In germline, CDR1 is KGHSH, CDR2 LQKENI.

A word on this clone: Other DNA sequences within the sample encode an identical CDR3. In nucleotides, the CDR3 is TGTGCCAGTAGTATAGAAGGAGGATACGAGCAGTACTTC. Amino acids: CASSIEGGYEQYF. The rearrangement uses TRBV19 and TRBJ2-7; D possibly corresponds to TRBD2 (5 bases). The V gene lost 0 bases and the J gene lost 4 bases, with 7 bases spanning the gap. Germline V CDR1 and CDR2: LNHDA, SQIVND (reference sequence). The CDR3 is made up of 13 amino acids.

The V gene is TRBV7-9, the J gene TRBJ2-7; D perhaps matches TRBD2 (6 bases). In germline, CDR1 is SEHNR, CDR2 FQNEAQ (reference sequence). The CDR3 contains 16 residues. V was shortened by 4 bases and J by 5 bases, with 21 bases between the two germline ends. The CDR3 loop is CASSSRTGTPNDEQYF. The CDR3 DNA is TGTGCCAGCAGCTCCCGAACCGGGACTCCCAACGACGAGCAGTACTTC.

The rearrangement joins TRBV5-1 to TRBJ2-5, with D possibly matching TRBD1 (6 bases). Germline values: CDR1 SGHRS, CDR2 YFSETQ. The CDR3 contains 15 residues. The V end was cut by 0 bases, the J end by 4 bases, with 13 bases between. The CDR3 bases are TGCGCCAGCAGCTTGGAGGGCAGGGGATTAGAGACCCAGTACTTC. Residues: CASSLEGRGLETQYF.

This clone showed up just once. The chain couples TRBV7-9 to TRBJ2-3; the match to TRBD2 covers 7 bases. Germline V lookup: CDR1 SEHNR, CDR2 FQNEAQ (reference sequence). Trimming took 7 bases from V and 1 from J; bases not matched to a gene: 8. The CDR3 covers 15 residues. CDR3 in amino acids: CASIGGTQRTDTQYF. CDR3 coding DNA: TGTGCCAGCATCGGGGGGACGCAGCGCACAGATACGCAGTATTTT.

The rearrangement links TRBV20-1 to TRBJ2-1; no clear D gene. Germline values: CDR1 DFQATT, CDR2 SNEGSKA (reference sequence). The CDR3 covers 11 residues. V lost 1 base and J lost 4, with 2 bases in between. In DNA form, the CDR3 reads TGCAGTGCTAGAGTTTACAATGAGCAGTTCTTC. Translated: CSARVYNEQFF.

The rearrangement joins TRBV6-5 to TRBJ2-5, with 8 bases aligning to TRBD1. The V gene's germline CDR1 is MNHEY and CDR2 SVGAGI. The V and J ends lost 7 bases and 2 bases, in that order; junction bases with no gene match: 3. The CDR3 spans 13 residues. Here the CDR3 reads CASKGDRQETQYF. The CDR3 nucleotides are TGTGCCAGCAAGGGGGACAGGCAAGAGACCCAGTACTTC.

This chain connects TRBV18 to TRBJ1-5; D call uncertain. V dropped 3 bases and J dropped 9 bases, with 12 bases sitting between them. Germline assignment: CDR1 KGHSH and CDR2 LQKENI. The CDR3 sequence is 13 residues long. CDR3 in DNA: TGTGCCAGCTCACCGGACCTTAAGGGGCCCCAGCATTTT. Protein sequence: CASSPDLKGPQHF.

V gene TRBV7-9 combines with J gene TRBJ1-3; no reliable D call. The length of the CDR3 is 15 residues. Germline V CDR1 and CDR2: SEHNR, FQNEAQ (reference sequence). Between the trimmed V and J ends, which lost 6 bases and 0 bases, there was a span of 12 bases. CDR3 amino acids: CASRGPLSSGNTIYF. DNA of the CDR3: TGTGCCAGCAGAGGCCCACTAAGCTCTGGAAACACCATATATTTT.

The V gene is TRBV11-2, the J gene TRBJ2-7; D not certain. CDR3 size: 14 residues. The germline V gene has CDR1 SGHAT and CDR2 FQNNGV. V was cut by 1 base and J by 3 bases, with 10 bases left in between. The CDR3: CASSLAGTIYEQYF. CDR3 nucleotides: TGTGCCAGCAGCTTAGCGGGTACTATCTACGAGCAGTACTTC.

V is TRBV9 and J is TRBJ2-3; a weak D match, TRBD2 (6 bases). The CDR3 consists of 17 residues. The ends were cut back, 2 bases at V and 3 bases at J, with 19 bases in the middle. From germline, CDR1 is SGDLS and CDR2 YYNGEE. DNA of the CDR3: TGTGCCAGCAGCGTTACGGGTTATCCGGGAGATACAGATACGCAGTATTTT. Amino acids: CASSVTGYPGDTDTQYF. The full variable domain, completed using reference TRBV9 and TRBJ2-3, is DSGVTQTPKHLITATGQRVTLRCSPRSGDLSVYWYQQSLDQGLQFLIQYYNGEERAKGNILERFSAQQFPDLHSELNLSSLELGDSALYFCASSVTGYPGDTDTQYFGPGTRLTVL.

The CDR3 DNA reads as TGCGCCAGCAGCTTCGGGGGCTCCATCTACGAGCAGTACTTC. This codes for CASSFGGSIYEQYF. This chain joins TRBV5-1 and TRBJ2-7, with D perhaps matching TRBD1 or TRBD2 (6 bases each). Trimming stripped 2 bases from V and 3 bases from J, with 12 bases between. CDR1 is SGHRS and CDR2 is YFSETQ in the germline V gene. The CDR3 length is 14 residues.

This clone is a singleton in its sample. The chain recombines TRBV6-5 with TRBJ2-3, with D perhaps matching TRBD2 (5 bases). V was trimmed by 5 bases and J by 8 bases, leaving 14 bases between them. CDR3 length: 13 amino acids. Per germline, CDR1 MNHEY and CDR2 SVGAGI. The CDR3 coding sequence is TGTGCCAGCAGTCGGACGGGGTCCGCTACGCAGTATTTT. This sequence encodes CASSRTGSATQYF.

This clone was detected once. The rearrangement links TRBV19 to TRBJ1-5; D unresolved. V was cut by 4 bases and J by 7 bases, with 8 bases left in between. This CDR3 spans 12 amino acids. Germline values: CDR1 LNHDA, CDR2 SQIVND (reference sequence). CDR3 region: CASSTGLQPQHF. The CDR3 DNA is TGTGCCAGTAGTACCGGACTACAGCCCCAGCATTTT.

This rearrangement joins TRBV15 to TRBJ2-1, with D maybe TRBD2 (7 bases). The CDR3 is 16 amino acids. Germline loops: CDR1 LNHNV, CDR2 YYDKDF (reference sequence). The germline V and J ends were trimmed by 5 bases and 1 base, with 15 bases remaining between them. The CDR3 region has the DNA TGTGCCACCAGCCCCGTAGGGGGGGCGTCCTACAATGAGCAGTTCTTC. Translation: CATSPVGGASYNEQFF.

The J gene is TRBJ2-5, the V gene TRBV7-8; D possibly matches TRBD1 or TRBD2 (5 bases each). The CDR3 has 14 residues. V lost 1 base, J lost 5 bases, and 11 bases lay in between. Germline V gene sequence: CDR1 SGHVS, CDR2 FQNEAQ. The CDR3 sequence: CASSLGGWLETQYF. The CDR3 region has the DNA TGTGCCAGCAGCTTAGGGGGGTGGCTCGAGACCCAGTACTTC.

The rearrangement links TRBV5-4 to TRBJ1-1; D may be TRBD1 (5 bases). Trimming left V 0 bases short and J 4 bases short, with 10 bases between. The CDR3 is made up of 14 amino acids. The germline V gene encodes CDR1 SGHNT and CDR2 YYREEE (reference sequence). The CDR3 region is CASSLGGGGTEAFF. The CDR3 DNA reads as TGTGCCAGCAGCTTGGGGGGCGGGGGCACTGAAGCTTTCTTT.

This clone was detected only a few times. In nucleotides, the CDR3 is TGTGCCAGCAGCGCCCCGACTCTAGCGAGCACAGATACGCAGTATTTT. Translation: CASSAPTLASTDTQYF. The gene calls are TRBV9 and TRBJ2-3, with TRBD2 as a possible D gene (6 bases). Per germline, CDR1 SGDLS and CDR2 YYNGEE. Trimming took 3 bases from V and 0 from J, leaving 14 bases between them. The CDR3 runs 16 residues.

The chain uses TRBV13 and TRBJ2-5; no clear D gene. The length of the CDR3 is 12 residues. Looked up from germline, CDR1 is PRHDT and CDR2 is FYEKMQ (reference sequence). V was cut by 0 bases and J by 6 bases, with 5 bases left in between. The CDR3 DNA is TGTGCCAGCAGCTTAGGGTCGAAGACCCAGTACTTC. This sequence encodes CASSLGSKTQYF.

The chain has TRBV5-6 and TRBJ2-5; D is uncertain. CDR1 is SGHDT and CDR2 is YYEEEE in the germline V gene. The length of the CDR3 is 15 residues. Trimming cost V 0 bases and J 0 bases, with 9 bases left between them. The CDR3: CASSLERKNQETQYF. The CDR3 region has the DNA TGTGCCAGCAGCTTGGAACGGAAAAACCAAGAGACCCAGTACTTC.